Listed below are T cell receptor beta chains from one sample, sequenced in a study of T-cell memory formation after mild COVID-19. TCRdb itself ran the 5' RACE reads through MiXCR, one entry per CDR3 protein. The profile shows nearly 250,000 distinct CDR3 sequences, approximately 15% of them singletons. Source material: PBMCs or a T cell subset sorted from them (not recorded which). The receptors shown here come from an adult woman who had mild COVID-19 (a few samples of this study predate the infection). Cell type and time point are not known. CDR3s include the opening cysteine and the closing phenylalanine or tryptophan. A D gene is named only where the DNA matches it firmly. The size field is filled for only some rows; it gives once, few, many or a size class.

J gene | D gene | V gene | clone size | CDR3 DNA | CDR3 protein
TRBJ1-4 | . | TRBV18 | few | TGTGCCAGCTCACCACAATTGGACGGAAGGGAAAAACTGTTTTTT | CASSPQLDGREKLFF
TRBJ2-3 | TRBD2 | TRBV6-6 | many | TGTGCCAGCAGCCTCCTAGCGGGCACAGATACGCAGTATTTT | CASSLLAGTDTQYF
TRBJ2-3 | . | TRBV6-6 | . | TGTGCCAGCAGCCCCCGGGGCCGGGGCACAGATACGCAGTATTTT | CASSPRGRGTDTQYF
TRBJ2-3 | TRBD2 | TRBV7-8 | . | TGTGCCAGCAGCTTAGCGTACCAAACTAGCGGGTTAGATACGCAGTATTTT | CASSLAYQTSGLDTQYF
TRBJ2-7 | TRBD1 | TRBV20-1 | few | TGCAGTGCCGAGGGTGGAGTGACAGGGAGCTCCTACGAGCAGTACTTC | CSAEGGVTGSSYEQYF
TRBJ2-1 | TRBD1 | TRBV4-1 | few | TGCGCCAGCAGCCAAGAGTCGACAGGGACGTGGAATGAGCAGTTCTTC | CASSQESTGTWNEQFF
TRBJ1-1 | TRBD1 | TRBV20-1 | few | TGCAGTGCTAGCCCCTACAGGGGGCAGAACACTGAAGCTTTCTTT | CSASPYRGQNTEAFF
TRBJ1-6 | . | TRBV6-5 | few | TGTGCCAGCAGTTACTCGTTTCAGGGGACACCCCTCCACTTT | CASSYSFQGTPLHF
TRBJ1-2 | . | TRBV4-3 | few | TGCGCCAGCAGCCGGGAGGGTGTATATGGCTACACCTTC | CASSREGVYGYTF
TRBJ2-1 | . | TRBV6-1 | . | TGTGCCAGCAGTGAATGGATTCTGGTTGGGGCGGGAATTTACAATGAGCAGTTCTTC | CASSEWILVGAGIYNEQFF
TRBJ2-3 | . | TRBV4-3 | few | TGCGCCAGCAGCCAAGATCGAGGGGGAGGCACAGATACGCAGTATTTT | CASSQDRGGGTDTQYF
TRBJ2-3 | TRBD2 | TRBV7-3 | few | TGTGCCAGCACTCCGGGACTAGCGGGAGATACGCAGTATTTT | CASTPGLAGDTQYF
TRBJ2-1 | . | TRBV4-1 | . | TGCGCCAGCAGCCAATTTAGGACAGAACTGAGCTCCTACAATGAGCAGTTCTTC | CASSQFRTELSSYNEQFF
TRBJ2-3 | . | TRBV4-1 | . | TGCGCCAGCAGCCAAGATTCCCGGGGCTGGGGCACAGATACGCAGTATTTT | CASSQDSRGWGTDTQYF
TRBJ2-2 | . | TRBV12-3/TRBV12-4 | . | TGTGCCAGCCAGCGGCGGGGTTCGCTGTTTTTT | CASQRRGSLFF
TRBJ2-2 | TRBD1 | TRBV11-3 | . | TGTGCCAGCAGCTTCCGACAGGGCGGCACCGGGGAGCTGTTTTTT | CASSFRQGGTGELFF
TRBJ1-4 | TRBD1 | TRBV7-9 | . | TGTGCCAGCAGCAAAGGGGGCAGCCTTAATGAAAAACTGTTTTTT | CASSKGGSLNEKLFF
TRBJ2-2 | TRBD2 | TRBV27 | . | TGTGCCAGCAGGCGAGAGGGACTAGTCGCCGGGGAGCTGTTTTTT | CASRREGLVAGELFF
TRBJ2-1 | . | TRBV29-1 | few | TGCAGCGTTGGCTTTCCGAGCTCCTACAATGAGCAGTTCTTC | CSVGFPSSYNEQFF
TRBJ1-6 | . | TRBV6-5 | few | TGTGCCAGCAGTTACGGGGGGCAGCGAGCTAATTCACCCCTCCACTTT | CASSYGGQRANSPLHF
TRBJ1-3 | . | TRBV15 | . | TGTGCCACCAGCAGAGACAGTGGGATAGGAAACACCATATATTTT | CATSRDSGIGNTIYF
TRBJ2-7 | TRBD1 | TRBV10-3 | few | TGTGCCATCAGTGATCAGACAGGGATAAGCTCCTACGAGCAGTACTTC | CAISDQTGISSYEQYF
TRBJ1-1 | TRBD1 | TRBV29-1 | . | TGCAGCATGGTATTCGGGACAGGGACTGAAGCTTTCTTT | CSMVFGTGTEAFF
TRBJ1-5 | . | TRBV2 | . | TGTGCCAGCTGCTGGGAGGGGAACCAGCCCCAGCATTTT | CASCWEGNQPQHF
TRBJ2-1 | TRBD1 | TRBV11-3 | few | TGTGCCAGCAGCTTAGTTTTCGGGACAGGGAACAATGAGCAGTTCTTC | CASSLVFGTGNNEQFF
TRBJ1-2 | . | TRBV24-1 | many | TGTGCCACCAGTGATTTGCCCAGGGGTGGCTACACCTTC | CATSDLPRGGYTF
TRBJ1-1 | . | TRBV20-1 | many | TGCAGTGCTCGACGCCGGGCCGTGAACACTGAAGCTTTCTTT | CSARRRAVNTEAFF
TRBJ2-2 | TRBD2 | TRBV7-2 | . | TGTGCCAGCAGGTCGCTAGCGGGGGTGAACACCGGGGAGCTGTTTTTT | CASRSLAGVNTGELFF
TRBJ1-1 | . | TRBV24-1 | few | TGTGCCACCAGTGCCGGGGGGGTGGTCGCTGAAGCTTTCTTT | CATSAGGVVAEAFF
TRBJ2-2 | . | TRBV29-1 | few | TGCAGCGTTGCCAGGGGCACCGGGGAGCTGTTTTTT | CSVARGTGELFF
TRBJ2-2 | TRBD2 | TRBV24-1 | few | TGTGCCACCAGTGATCTAGTATTGACTAGCGGGATATTTGACGAGGAGCTGTTTTTT | CATSDLVLTSGIFDEELFF
TRBJ1-5 | . | TRBV6-5 | many | TGTGCCAGCAGTTCATGGAGCAATCAGCCCCAGCATTTT | CASSSWSNQPQHF
TRBJ2-3 | . | TRBV7-2 | . | TGTGCCAGCAGCCCTCAGGGTACAGATACGCAGTATTTT | CASSPQGTDTQYF
TRBJ2-7 | . | TRBV12-3/TRBV12-4 | . | TGTGCCAGCAGTCCCGCGCGGAGGATAAACGAGCAGTACTTC | CASSPARRINEQYF
TRBJ1-2 | . | TRBV3-1 | . | TGTGCCAGCAGCCAAGGGACCTCTAACTATGGCTACACCTTC | CASSQGTSNYGYTF
TRBJ2-2 | . | TRBV5-4 | . | TGTGCCAGCAGCCACGACGGTTACACCGGGGAGCTGTTTTTT | CASSHDGYTGELFF
TRBJ2-5 | . | TRBV9 | few | TGTGCCAGCAGCGGGGGCCGGGGGCTTGAGACCCAGTACTTC | CASSGGRGLETQYF
TRBJ1-2 | . | TRBV5-5 | . | TGTGCCAGCAGCTTGGGGGGGCTTGGCTACACCTTC | CASSLGGLGYTF
TRBJ2-5 | TRBD1 | TRBV19 | . | TGTGCCAGTAGTTCGATCGGGACAGAAGAGACCCAGTACTTC | CASSSIGTEETQYF
TRBJ2-3 | TRBD1 | TRBV3-1 | . | TGTGCCAGCAGCATAGGGGGCCGGATCACAGATACGCAGTATTTT | CASSIGGRITDTQYF
TRBJ1-1 | TRBD1 | TRBV30 | few | TGTGCCTGGACCTCGAAGGGCGGGAGGGGGCGAGGCACTGAAGCTTTCTTT | CAWTSKGGRGRGTEAFF
TRBJ2-7 | TRBD1 | TRBV18 | . | TGTGCCAGCTCGCGGGGGACAGGGCCGACCTACGAGCAGTACTTC | CASSRGTGPTYEQYF
TRBJ2-6 | . | TRBV12-3/TRBV12-4 | many | TGTGCCAGCAGTCCACGGACCCGTACCTCCTCTGGGGCCAACGTCCTGACTTTC | CASSPRTRTSSGANVLTF
TRBJ2-1 | TRBD2 | TRBV12-3/TRBV12-4 | . | TGTGCCAGCAGTTTTTGGACTAGCGGCGATGAGCAGTTCTTC | CASSFWTSGDEQFF
TRBJ1-5 | . | TRBV7-8 | . | TGTGCCAGCAGCCCGGCGGCAGGGTACGTTCAGCCCCAGCATTTT | CASSPAAGYVQPQHF
TRBJ1-3 | . | TRBV27 | . | TGTGCCAGCAGTTTAAGGGGAAATGGAAACACCATATATTTT | CASSLRGNGNTIYF
TRBJ2-1 | TRBD2 | TRBV19 | few | TGTGCCAGTAGTATAGGTCTAGCGGGAGGGCCTCGGGAGCAGTTCTTC | CASSIGLAGGPREQFF
TRBJ2-7 | TRBD1 | TRBV6-5 | few | TGTGCCAGCACCACCCGGGACAGGGTCTTCTACGAGCAGTACTTC | CASTTRDRVFYEQYF
TRBJ2-7 | TRBD1 | TRBV5-6 | few | TGTGCCAGCAGCCCACTGACAGGGGAATTAAACGAGCAGTACTTC | CASSPLTGELNEQYF
TRBJ2-1 | TRBD2 | TRBV15 | . | TGTGCCACCACCACACCGCGCGGGGGGTTGTATGAGCAGTTCTTC | CATTTPRGGLYEQFF
TRBJ2-3 | TRBD2 | TRBV7-3 | few | TGTGCCAGCAGCTCAGCGGGAGCCACAGATACGCAGTATTTT | CASSSAGATDTQYF
TRBJ1-5 | TRBD1 | TRBV30 | once | TGTGCCTGGAGTATAGGGGGCTTGGGCAATCAGCCCCAGCATTTT | CAWSIGGLGNQPQHF
TRBJ2-1 | TRBD2 | TRBV12-3/TRBV12-4 | few | TGTGCCAGCAGGGTAGCGGGGATGGGTGAGCAGTTCTTC | CASRVAGMGEQFF